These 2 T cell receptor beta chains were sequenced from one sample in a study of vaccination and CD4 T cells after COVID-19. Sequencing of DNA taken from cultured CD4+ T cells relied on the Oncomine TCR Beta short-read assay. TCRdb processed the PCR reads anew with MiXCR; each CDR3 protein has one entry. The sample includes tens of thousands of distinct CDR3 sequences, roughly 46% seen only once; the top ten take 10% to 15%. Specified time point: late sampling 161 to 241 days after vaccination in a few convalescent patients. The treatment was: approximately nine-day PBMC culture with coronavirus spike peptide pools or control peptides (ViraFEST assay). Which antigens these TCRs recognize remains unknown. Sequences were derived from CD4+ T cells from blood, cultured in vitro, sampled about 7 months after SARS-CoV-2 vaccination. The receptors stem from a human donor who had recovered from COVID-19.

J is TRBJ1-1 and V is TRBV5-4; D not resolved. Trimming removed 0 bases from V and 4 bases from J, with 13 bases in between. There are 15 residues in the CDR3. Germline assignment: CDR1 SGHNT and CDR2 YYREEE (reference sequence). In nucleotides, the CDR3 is TGTGCCAGCAGCTTGGTAGGTAGACCAAGCACTGAAGCTTTCTTT. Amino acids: CASSLVGRPSTEAFF. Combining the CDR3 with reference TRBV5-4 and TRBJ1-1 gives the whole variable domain ETGVTQSPTHLIKTRGQQVTLRCSSQSGHNTVSWYQQALGQGPQFIFQYYREEENGRGNFPPRFSGLQFPNYSSELNVNALELDDSALYLCASSLVGRPSTEAFFGQGTRLTVV.

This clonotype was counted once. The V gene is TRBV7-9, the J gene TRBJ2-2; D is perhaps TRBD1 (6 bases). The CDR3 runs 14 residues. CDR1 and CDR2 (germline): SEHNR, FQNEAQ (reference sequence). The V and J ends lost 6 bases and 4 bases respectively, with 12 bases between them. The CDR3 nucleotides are TGTGCCAGCAGTACAGGGTCGGGCACCGGGGAGCTGTTTTTT. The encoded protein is CASSTGSGTGELFF.